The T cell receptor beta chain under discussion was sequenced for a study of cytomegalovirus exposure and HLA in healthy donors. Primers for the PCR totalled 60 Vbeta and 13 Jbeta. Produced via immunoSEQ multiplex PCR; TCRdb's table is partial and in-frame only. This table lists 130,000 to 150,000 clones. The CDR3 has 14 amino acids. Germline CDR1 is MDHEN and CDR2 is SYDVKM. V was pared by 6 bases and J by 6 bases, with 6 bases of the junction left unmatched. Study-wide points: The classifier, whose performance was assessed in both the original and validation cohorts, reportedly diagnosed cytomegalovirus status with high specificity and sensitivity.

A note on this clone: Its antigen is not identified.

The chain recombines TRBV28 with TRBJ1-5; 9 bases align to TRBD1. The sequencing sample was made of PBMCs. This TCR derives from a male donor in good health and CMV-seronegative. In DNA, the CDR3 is TGTGCCAGCAGGGGACAGGGAACGAGTCAGCCCCAGCATTTT. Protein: CASRGQGTSQPQHF.